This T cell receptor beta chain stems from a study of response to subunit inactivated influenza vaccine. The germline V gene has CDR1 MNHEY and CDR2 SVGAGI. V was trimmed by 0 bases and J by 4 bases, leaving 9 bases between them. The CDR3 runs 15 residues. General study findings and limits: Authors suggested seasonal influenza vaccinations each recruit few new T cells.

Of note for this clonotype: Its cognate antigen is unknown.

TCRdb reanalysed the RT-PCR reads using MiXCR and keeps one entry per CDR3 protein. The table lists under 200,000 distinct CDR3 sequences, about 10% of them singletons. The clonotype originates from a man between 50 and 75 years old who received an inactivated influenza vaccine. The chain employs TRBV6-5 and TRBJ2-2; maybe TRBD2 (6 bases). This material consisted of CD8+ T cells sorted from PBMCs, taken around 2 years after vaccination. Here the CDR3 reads CASSYSNGGTGELFF. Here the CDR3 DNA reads TGTGCCAGCAGTTACTCGAACGGGGGCACCGGGGAGCTGTTTTTT.